These 4 T cell receptor beta chains were sequenced from one sample in a study of radiotherapy plus CTLA-4 blockade in lung cancer. Data came from immunoSEQ multiplex PCR; TCRdb stores just in-frame clones and leaves some out. The sample contains some 80,000 clones, over 70% of which appear only once. The specimen comprised peripheral blood, sampled from a patient treated with radiotherapy plus ipilimumab. The receptors were sampled from a human donor with non-small cell lung cancer whose response to radiotherapy plus ipilimumab could not be evaluated. Some clones in this sample may be carry-over from other donors' samples.

This clone was counted only a few times. This sequence joins TRBV7-9 and TRBJ2-5; 10 nucleotides agree with TRBD2. The DNA matches TRBJ2-7 better at its end, which makes the J call doubtful. CDR1 is SEHNR, CDR2 FQNEAQ, per germline (reference sequence). CDR3 size: 14 residues. The CDR3 here is CASSFSGGPYEQYF. The DNA for the CDR3 is TGTGCCAGCAGCTTTAGCGGGGGGCCCTACGAGCAGTACTTC.

The rearrangement uses TRBV4-1 and TRBJ2-1; a weak D match, TRBD2 (6 bases). The germline V gene encodes CDR1 MGHRA and CDR2 YSYEKL. The V and J ends lost 0 bases and 9 bases respectively, with 6 bases between them. The CDR3 consists of 12 residues. The CDR3 coding sequence is TGCGCCAGCAGCCAAGAGCGGGGTGAGCAGTTCTTC. It yields the protein CASSQERGEQFF.

This clone came up a few times. The V and J genes are TRBV5-1 and TRBJ1-6; D is unresolved. CDR1 SGHRS and CDR2 YFSETQ come from the germline V gene. V was trimmed by 1 base and J by 0 bases, leaving 8 bases between them. CDR3 length: 16 amino acids. In nucleotides, the CDR3 is TGCGCCAGCAGCTTGCGAACGAGCTCCTATAATTCACCCCTCCACTTT. It encodes CASSLRTSSYNSPLHF. Filled out from reference TRBV5-1 and TRBJ1-6, the complete variable domain reads KAGVTQTPRYLIKTRGQQVTLSCSPISGHRSVSWYQQTPGQGLQFLFEYFSETQRNKGNFPGRFSGRQFSNSRSEMNVSTLELGDSALYLCASSLRTSSYNSPLHFGNGTRLTVT.

The V and J genes are TRBV5-1 and TRBJ1-1; 7 positions agree with TRBD1. V lost 4 bases to trimming and J lost 5 bases; unmatched junction nucleotides: 5. This CDR3 has 13 residues. Germline V gives CDR1 SGHRS, CDR2 YFSETQ. CDR3 in DNA: TGCGCCAGCAGCCTCATGGACAGGACTGAAGCTTTCTTT. Translated: CASSLMDRTEAFF.